This TCR beta chain was observed in a study of blood T cell repertoires in COVID-19. Overall study: T cells, B-cell-depleted T cells, or PBMCs supplied cDNA or gDNA.

Within the 2 weeks before study entry, each person in the exposed group met a COVID-19 case. Using immunoSEQ multiplex PCR, the repertoire was profiled, and TCRdb retains in-frame clones only, with some absent. The data hold a few hundred thousand clones, with around 90% observed a single time. V was shortened by 10 bases and J by 0 bases, with 14 bases between the two germline ends. CDR1 and CDR2 (germline): ENHRY, SYGVKD. This CDR3 is built from 14 residues. The sequence came from a man aged 25 to 40 who had been exposed to COVID-19. Sequenced input: PBMCs or T cells enriched from blood (not recorded which). The chain is built from TRBV10-3 and TRBJ2-3; weak D call: TRBD1 (6 bases). This CDR3 is CATLGQISTDTQYF. CDR3 bases: TGTGCCACCCTCGGACAGATTAGCACAGATACGCAGTATTTT.